The clone carrying this TCR beta chain was counted many times. Its antigen is unknown. With constant-segment primers, 5'RACE yielded cDNA libraries of TCR alpha and TCR beta that carried sample barcodes and UMIs. MiXCR, applied by TCRdb to the 5' RACE reads, yields one record per CDR3 protein. The sample comprises just over 60,000 distinct CDR3 sequences, about a tenth of which are singletons, and 1.1% rests with the top ten. The record originates from a study of T-cell memory formation after mild COVID-19. Study at large: TCR clusters mostly belonged to single donors. Whole-study findings and limits: Contracting clones from day 15 to 85 had balanced CD4/CD8; later expanders favoured CD4+. There were some responding clones in pre-infection memory, which suggested that cross-reactive memory had joined.

Germline V gives CDR1 DFQATT, CDR2 SNEGSKA (reference sequence). V shed 1 base and J shed 1 base, with 15 bases lying between them. CDR3 length: 16 amino acids. The V gene is TRBV20-1, the J gene TRBJ2-3; the D gene is possibly TRBD2 (7 bases). The source material was PBMCs or a T cell subset sorted from them (not recorded which). This receptor was taken from a man between 18 and 29 years old who had mild COVID-19 (a few samples of this study predate the infection). Cell type and time point are not known. The CDR3 bases are TGCAGTGCTAGAGCGAGGGGGGGCTTTCGCACAGATACGCAGTATTTT. Residues: CSARARGGFRTDTQYF.